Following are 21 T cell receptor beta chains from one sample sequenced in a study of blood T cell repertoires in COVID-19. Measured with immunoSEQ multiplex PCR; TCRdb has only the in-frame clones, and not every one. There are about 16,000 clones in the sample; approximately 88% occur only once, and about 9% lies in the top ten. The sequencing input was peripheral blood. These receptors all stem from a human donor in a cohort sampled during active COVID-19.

The CDR3 DNA follows: TGTGCCAGCAGGGGAGACTCCTACGAGCAGTACTTC. It translates to CASRGDSYEQYF. This chain joins TRBV7-8 and TRBJ2-7, with D possibly matching TRBD2 (5 bases). From germline, CDR1 is SGHVS and CDR2 FQNEAQ. V lost 6 bases and J 0 bases, leaving 6 bases between the germline ends. This CDR3 region has 12 residues.

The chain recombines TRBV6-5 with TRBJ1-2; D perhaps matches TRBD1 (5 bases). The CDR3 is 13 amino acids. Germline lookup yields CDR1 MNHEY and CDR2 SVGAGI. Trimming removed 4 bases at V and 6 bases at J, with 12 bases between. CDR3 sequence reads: CASSWDGGDGYTF. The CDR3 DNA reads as TGTGCCAGCAGTTGGGACGGGGGGGATGGCTACACCTTC.

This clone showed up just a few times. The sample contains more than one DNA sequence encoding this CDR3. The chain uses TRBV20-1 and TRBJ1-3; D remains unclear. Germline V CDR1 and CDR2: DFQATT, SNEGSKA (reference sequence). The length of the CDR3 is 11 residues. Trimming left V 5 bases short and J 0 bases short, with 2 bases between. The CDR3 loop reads CSALSGNTIYF. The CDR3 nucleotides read TGCAGTGCTCTCTCTGGAAACACCATATATTTT.

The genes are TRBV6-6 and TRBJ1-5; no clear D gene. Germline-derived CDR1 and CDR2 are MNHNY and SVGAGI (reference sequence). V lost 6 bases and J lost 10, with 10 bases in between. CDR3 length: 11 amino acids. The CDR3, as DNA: TGTGCCAGCAGGGCTCCCCGACCCCAGCATTTT. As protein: CASRAPRPQHF.

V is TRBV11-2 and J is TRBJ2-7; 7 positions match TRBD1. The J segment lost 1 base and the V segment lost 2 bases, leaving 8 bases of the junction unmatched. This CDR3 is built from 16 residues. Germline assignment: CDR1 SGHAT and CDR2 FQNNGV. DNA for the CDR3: TGTGCCAGCAGCTTAATGTTGGGACAGATTTCCTACGAGCAGTACTTC. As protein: CASSLMLGQISYEQYF.

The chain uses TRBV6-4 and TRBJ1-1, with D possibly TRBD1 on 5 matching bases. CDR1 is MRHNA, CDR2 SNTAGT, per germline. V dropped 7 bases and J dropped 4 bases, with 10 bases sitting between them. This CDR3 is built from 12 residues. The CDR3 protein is CASKGRVTEAFF. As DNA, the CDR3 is TGTGCCAGCAAGGGCAGGGTCACTGAAGCTTTCTTT.

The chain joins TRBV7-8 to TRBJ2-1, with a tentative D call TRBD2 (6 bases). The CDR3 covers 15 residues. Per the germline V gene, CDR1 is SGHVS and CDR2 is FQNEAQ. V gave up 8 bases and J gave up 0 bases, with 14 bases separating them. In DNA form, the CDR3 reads TGTGCCAGCCGCCAGCAGCGGGCCTCCTACAATGAGCAGTTCTTC. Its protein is CASRQQRASYNEQFF.

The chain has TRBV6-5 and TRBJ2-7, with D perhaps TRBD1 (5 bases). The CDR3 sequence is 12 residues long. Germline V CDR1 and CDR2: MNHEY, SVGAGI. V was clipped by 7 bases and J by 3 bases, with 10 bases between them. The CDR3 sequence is CASNPGYYEQYF. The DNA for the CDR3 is TGTGCCAGCAACCCAGGGTACTACGAGCAGTACTTC.

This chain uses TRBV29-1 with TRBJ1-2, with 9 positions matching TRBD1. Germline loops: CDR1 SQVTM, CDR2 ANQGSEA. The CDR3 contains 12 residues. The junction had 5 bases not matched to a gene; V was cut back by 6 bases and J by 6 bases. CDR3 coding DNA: TGCAGCGTGGGGACAGGGCTGAATGGCTACACCTTC. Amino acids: CSVGTGLNGYTF.

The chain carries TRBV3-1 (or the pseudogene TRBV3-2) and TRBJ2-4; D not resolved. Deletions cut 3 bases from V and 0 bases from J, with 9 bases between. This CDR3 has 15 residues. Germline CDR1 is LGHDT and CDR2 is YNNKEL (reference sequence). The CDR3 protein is CASSHPRGAKNIQYF. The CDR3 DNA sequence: TGTGCCAGCAGCCACCCCCGCGGAGCCAAAAACATTCAGTACTTC.

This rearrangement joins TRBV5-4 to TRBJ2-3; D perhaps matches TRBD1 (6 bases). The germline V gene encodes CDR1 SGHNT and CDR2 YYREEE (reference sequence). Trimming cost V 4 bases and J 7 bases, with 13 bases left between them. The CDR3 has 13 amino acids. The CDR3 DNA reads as TGTGCCAGCAGCACCCGGGACATGCATACGCAGTATTTT. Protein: CASSTRDMHTQYF. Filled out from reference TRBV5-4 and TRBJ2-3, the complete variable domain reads ETGVTQSPTHLIKTRGQQVTLRCSSQSGHNTVSWYQQALGQGPQFIFQYYREEENGRGNFPPRFSGLQFPNYSSELNVNALELDDSALYLCASSTRDMHTQYFGPGTRLTVL.

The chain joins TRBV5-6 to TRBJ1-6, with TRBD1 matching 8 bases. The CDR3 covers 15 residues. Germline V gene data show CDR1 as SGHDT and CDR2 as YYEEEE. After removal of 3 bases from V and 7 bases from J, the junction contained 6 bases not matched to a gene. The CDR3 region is CASSSPDRGNSPLHF. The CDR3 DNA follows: TGTGCCAGCAGCTCGCCTGACAGGGGAAATTCACCCCTCCACTTT.

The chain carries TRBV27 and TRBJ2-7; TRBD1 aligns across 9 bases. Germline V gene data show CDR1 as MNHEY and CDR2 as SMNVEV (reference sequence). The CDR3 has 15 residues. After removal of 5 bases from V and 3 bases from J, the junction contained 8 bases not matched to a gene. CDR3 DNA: TGTGCCAGCAGTACCCTGACAGGGGGACACTACGAGCAGTACTTC. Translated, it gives CASSTLTGGHYEQYF.

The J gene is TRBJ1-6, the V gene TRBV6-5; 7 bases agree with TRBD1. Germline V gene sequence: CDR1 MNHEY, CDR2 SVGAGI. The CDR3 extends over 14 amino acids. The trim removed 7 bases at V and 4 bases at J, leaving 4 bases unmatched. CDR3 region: CASKGGLYNSPLHF. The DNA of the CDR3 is TGTGCCAGCAAAGGGGGCCTTTATAATTCACCCCTCCACTTT.

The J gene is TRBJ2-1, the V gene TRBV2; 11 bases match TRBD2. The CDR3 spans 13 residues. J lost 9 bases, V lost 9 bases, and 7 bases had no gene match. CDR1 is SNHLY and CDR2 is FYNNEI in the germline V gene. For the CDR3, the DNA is TGTGCCAGTGGGGCTAGCGGGAGGCTTGAGCAGTTCTTC. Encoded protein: CASGASGRLEQFF.

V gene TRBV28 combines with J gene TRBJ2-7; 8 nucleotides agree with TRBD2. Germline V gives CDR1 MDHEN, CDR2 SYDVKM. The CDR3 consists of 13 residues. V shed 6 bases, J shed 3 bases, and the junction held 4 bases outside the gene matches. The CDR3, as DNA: TGTGCCAGCAGGACTAGCGTCCTCTACGAGCAGTACTTC. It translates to CASRTSVLYEQYF. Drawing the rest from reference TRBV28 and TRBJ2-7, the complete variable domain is DVKVTQSSRYLVKRTGEKVFLECVQDMDHENMFWYRQDPGLGLRLIYFSYDVKMKEKGDIPEGYSVSREKKERFSLILESASTNQTSMYLCASRTSVLYEQYFGPGTRLTVT.

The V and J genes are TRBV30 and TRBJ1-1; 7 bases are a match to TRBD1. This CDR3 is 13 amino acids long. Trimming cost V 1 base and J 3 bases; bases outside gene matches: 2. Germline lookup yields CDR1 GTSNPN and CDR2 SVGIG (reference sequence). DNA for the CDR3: TGTGCCTGGAGTGGGCAGGGGGACACTGAAGCTTTCTTT. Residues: CAWSGQGDTEAFF.

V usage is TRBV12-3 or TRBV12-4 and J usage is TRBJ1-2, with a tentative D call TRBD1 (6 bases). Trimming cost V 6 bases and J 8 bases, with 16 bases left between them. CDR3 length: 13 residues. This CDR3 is CASRTGLDRGYTF. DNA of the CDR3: TGTGCCAGCAGAACAGGGTTAGATAGGGGCTACACCTTC.

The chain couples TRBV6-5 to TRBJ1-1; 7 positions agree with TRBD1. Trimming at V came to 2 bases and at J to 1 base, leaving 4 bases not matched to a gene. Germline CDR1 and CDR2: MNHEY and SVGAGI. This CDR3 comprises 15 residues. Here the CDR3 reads CASSYLQGWNTEAFF. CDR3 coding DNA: TGTGCCAGCAGTTACCTACAGGGGTGGAACACTGAAGCTTTCTTT.

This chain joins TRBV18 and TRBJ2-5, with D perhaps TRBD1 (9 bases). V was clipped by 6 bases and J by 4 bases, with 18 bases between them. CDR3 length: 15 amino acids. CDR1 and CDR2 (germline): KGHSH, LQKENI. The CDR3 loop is CASSRGTGTRETQYF. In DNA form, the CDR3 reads TGTGCCAGCTCTCGTGGGACAGGGACTAGAGAGACCCAGTACTTC.

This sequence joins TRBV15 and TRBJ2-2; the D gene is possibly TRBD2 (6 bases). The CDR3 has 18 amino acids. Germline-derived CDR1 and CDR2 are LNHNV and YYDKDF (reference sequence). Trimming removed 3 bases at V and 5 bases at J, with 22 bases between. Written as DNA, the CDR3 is TGTGCCACCAGCAGCCCCATGGGGAGGTCGGTGGGGACCGGGGAGCTGTTTTTT. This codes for CATSSPMGRSVGTGELFF.